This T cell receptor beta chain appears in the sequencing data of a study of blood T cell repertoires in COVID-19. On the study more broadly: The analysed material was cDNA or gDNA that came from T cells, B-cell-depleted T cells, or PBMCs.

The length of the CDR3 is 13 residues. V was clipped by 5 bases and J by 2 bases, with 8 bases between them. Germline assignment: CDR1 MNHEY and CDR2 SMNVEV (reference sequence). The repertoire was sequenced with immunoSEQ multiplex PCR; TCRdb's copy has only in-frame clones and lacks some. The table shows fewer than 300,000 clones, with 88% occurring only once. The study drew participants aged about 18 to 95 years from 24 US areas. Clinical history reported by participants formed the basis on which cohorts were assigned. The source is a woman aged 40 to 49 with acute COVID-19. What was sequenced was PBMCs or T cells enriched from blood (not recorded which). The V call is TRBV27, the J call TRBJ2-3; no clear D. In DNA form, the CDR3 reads TGTGCCAGCAGTCCCCCATCCACAGATACGCAGTATTTT. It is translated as CASSPPSTDTQYF.